The present entry profiles one TCR beta chain with its context. The data stem from a study of memory CD4+ T cells and cytomegalovirus serostatus. Trimming removed 0 bases from V and 2 bases from J, with 16 bases in between. The CDR3 runs 17 residues. Germline lookup yields CDR1 LGHNA and CDR2 YNFKEQ. The sort gate was single viable CD3+CD4+CD8-CD45RO+ cells for memory CD4+ T cells. Methods used by the authors: After removing out-of-frame reads, 2 million to 2.5 million distinct TCRbeta sequences remained. TCRdb's table, derived via immunoSEQ multiplex PCR, lists solely in-frame clones and lacks some. V, J and clone size are those of that table, while D and trimming were read from the DNA. The sample includes some 53,000 clones, 60% to 80% of them seen just once.

The TCR originated in an adult in good health and CMV-seronegative. Sequenced input: memory CD4+ T cells from blood. V is TRBV4-2 and J is TRBJ1-2; D unresolved. CDR3 sequence reads: CASSQEGSVQINYGYTF. The CDR3 coding sequence is TGTGCCAGCAGCCAAGAAGGGTCGGTACAGATAAACTATGGCTACACCTTC.